This T cell receptor (beta chain) comes out of a study of blood T cell repertoires in COVID-19. Overall study: COVID-19 samples from acute and convalescent phases originated in the United States, Italy and Spain. T cells, B-cell-depleted T cells, or PBMCs supplied cDNA or gDNA.

Enrolled through a virtual design, the participants were between about 18 and 89 years of age and came from some 25 US areas. Per the authors' pipeline: Reference gene primer amplification gave nucleated cell count estimates. Sequencing used immunoSEQ multiplex PCR; TCRdb keeps in-frame clones, though not all of them. V, J and clone size were drawn from that table, and D and trimming were deduced from the DNA. The sample consists of 200,000 to 250,000 clones, 70% to 85% of them appearing once. CDR3 length: 13 amino acids. The germline V gene encodes CDR1 PRHDT and CDR2 FYEKMQ (reference sequence). V lost 6 bases and J lost 3, with 11 bases in between.

The J gene is TRBJ1-2, the V gene TRBV13; no reliable D call. The receptor was isolated from a woman aged 40 to 55 with acute COVID-19. Input material: PBMCs or T cells enriched from blood (not recorded which). The CDR3 protein is CASRGTEHYGYTF. The CDR3 DNA reads TGTGCCAGCAGAGGAACAGAGCACTATGGCTACACCTTC. The full variable domain, rest sourced from reference TRBV13 and TRBJ1-2, is AAGVIQSPRHLIKEKRETATLKCYPIPRHDTVYWYQQGPGQDPQFLISFYEKMQSDKGSIPDRFSAQQFSDYHSELNMSSLELGDSALYFCASRGTEHYGYTFGSGTRLTVV.